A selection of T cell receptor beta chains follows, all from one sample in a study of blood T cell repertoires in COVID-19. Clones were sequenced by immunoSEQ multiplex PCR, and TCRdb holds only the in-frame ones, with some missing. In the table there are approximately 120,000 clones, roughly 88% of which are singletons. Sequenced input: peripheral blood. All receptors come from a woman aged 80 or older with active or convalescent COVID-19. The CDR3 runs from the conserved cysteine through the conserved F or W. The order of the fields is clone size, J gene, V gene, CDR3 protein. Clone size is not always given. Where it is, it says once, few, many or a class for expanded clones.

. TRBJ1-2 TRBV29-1 CSDGGSPSKDYGYTF
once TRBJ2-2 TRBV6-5 CASFGGNTGELFF
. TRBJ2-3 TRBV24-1 CATSERGDTQYF
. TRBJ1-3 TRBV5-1 CASSSSEGGPGNTIYF
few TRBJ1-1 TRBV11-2 CASSLATGNTEAFF
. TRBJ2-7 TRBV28 CASKLRTGPYEQYF
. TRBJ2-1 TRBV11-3 CASSPREASEQFF
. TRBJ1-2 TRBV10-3 CAIRADGSLYGYTF
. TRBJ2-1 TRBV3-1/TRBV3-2 CASRQGPYNEQFF
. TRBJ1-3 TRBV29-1 CSVGGGSWNTIYF
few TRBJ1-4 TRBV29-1 CSVVIRGKDEKLFF
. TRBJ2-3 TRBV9 CASSVRGTSGKTDTQYF
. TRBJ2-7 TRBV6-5 CASKQDRVGEQYF
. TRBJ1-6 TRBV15 CATSPGGENSPLHF
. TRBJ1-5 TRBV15 CATSRAGQPQHF
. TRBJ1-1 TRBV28 CASSSGGMATEAFF
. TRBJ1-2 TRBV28 CASSRANYGYTF
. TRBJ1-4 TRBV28 CASSKQIWREKLFF
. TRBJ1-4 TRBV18 CASSPVGQFGEKLFF
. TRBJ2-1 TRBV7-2 CASSTRPYNEQFF
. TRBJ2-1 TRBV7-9 CASSRPDTGGNNEQFF
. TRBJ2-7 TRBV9 CASSVGTADTITYEQYF
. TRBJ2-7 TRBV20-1 CSARSGHEQYF
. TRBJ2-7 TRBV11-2 CASSLDLSTGSYEQYF
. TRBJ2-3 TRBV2 CASKREADTQYF
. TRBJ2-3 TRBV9 CASSVDRGGTDTQYF
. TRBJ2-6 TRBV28 CASSLTTGANVLTF
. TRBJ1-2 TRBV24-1 CATSDRQNLPRGYTF
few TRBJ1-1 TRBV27 CASTTGGLNTEAFF
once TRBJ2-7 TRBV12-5 CASGSSSGGTYEQYF
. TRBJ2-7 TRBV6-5 CASSSRVYEQYF
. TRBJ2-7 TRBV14 CASSQDRLAGAVEQYF
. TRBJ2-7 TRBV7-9 CASGGSYEQYF
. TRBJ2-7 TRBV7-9 CAIESGGLAGTQYEQYF
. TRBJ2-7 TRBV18 CASSTSGRPPREQYF
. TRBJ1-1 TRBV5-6 CASSWTRNTEAFF
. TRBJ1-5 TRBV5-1 CASSWTGGNQPQHF
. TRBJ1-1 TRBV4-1 CASSLPRGNTEAFF
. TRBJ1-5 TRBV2 CASRNRVQLGGNQPQHF
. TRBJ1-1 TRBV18 CASSPLQGEAFF
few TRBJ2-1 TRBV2 CARRSAGTGTNEQFF
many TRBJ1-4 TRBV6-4 CASRHQDYKGAHGGKLFF
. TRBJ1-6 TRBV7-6 CASSLTRGNKDSPLHF
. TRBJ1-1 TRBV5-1 CASSLGGPEAFF
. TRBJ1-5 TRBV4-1 CASSRLTGAPVEPQHF
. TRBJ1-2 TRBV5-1 CASSLGTSQQASYGYTF
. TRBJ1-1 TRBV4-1 CASSQTDRIGTEAFF
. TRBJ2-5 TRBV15 CATKQGAVGETQYF
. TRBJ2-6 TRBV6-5 CASSFQGAGANVLTF
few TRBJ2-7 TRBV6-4 CASLGQGDTYEQYF
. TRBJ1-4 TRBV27 CASSFPGANEKLFF
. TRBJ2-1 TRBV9 CASSAGTSGTYNEQFF
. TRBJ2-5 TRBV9 CASSAPGLAGGPSWPQYF
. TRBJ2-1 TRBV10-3 CAISESNLLAYNEQFF